The 30 T cell receptor beta chains listed next were all sequenced from one sample in a study of T cell repertoires in cytomegalovirus infection. From the reads, TCRdb called clonotypes with MiXCR, one entry per CDR3 protein. The sample yields fewer than 950,000 distinct CDR3 sequences, about 33% seen once. The antigens for these receptors are not known. The material sequenced was cultured CD8+ T cells from PBMCs, taken from culture after CMV antigen stimulation. The receptors derive from a human donor in good health (CMV status not recorded). Some clones in this sample may be carry-over from other donors' samples.

The V gene is TRBV27, the J gene TRBJ2-2; 11 bases match TRBD2. The CDR3 contains 17 residues. The V and J ends lost 0 bases and 7 bases, in that order; junction bases with no gene match: 7. Germline CDR1 MNHEY, CDR2 SMNVEV (reference sequence). CDR3 protein: CASSLSHLAGGNGELFF. The CDR3 DNA follows: TGTGCCAGCAGTTTATCGCATCTAGCGGGGGGAAACGGGGAGCTGTTTTTT.

The chain carries TRBV19 and TRBJ2-7, with a weak D call TRBD1 (5 bases). This CDR3 has 15 residues. The V end lost 6 bases, the J end lost 2 bases, and 17 bases lay between the germline ends. Looked up from germline, CDR1 is LNHDA and CDR2 is SQIVND (reference sequence). The CDR3 here is CASSYRRQIPYEQYF. The CDR3, as DNA: TGTGCCAGTAGCTACAGACGACAGATCCCCTACGAGCAGTACTTC.

The rearrangement joins TRBV11-2 to TRBJ2-2; 11 nucleotides agree with TRBD1. Germline trimming cut 3 bases from V and 5 bases from J; bases unmatched to any gene: 5. This CDR3 is 16 amino acids long. Looked up from germline, CDR1 is SGHAT and CDR2 is FQNNGV. CDR3 sequence: CASSFWTGGGTGELFF. The CDR3 region has the DNA TGTGCCAGCAGCTTTTGGACAGGGGGCGGGACCGGGGAGCTGTTTTTT.

This clonotype appeared a single time. Mismatch with germline at one junction end may stem from a read error. The chain combines TRBV7-2 with TRBJ2-3; tentative D call: TRBD2 (7 bases). The germline gives CDR1 SGHTA, CDR2 FQGNSA. This CDR3 has 15 residues. The CDR3 nucleotides are TGTGCCAACAGCTTAACGGGGGGCGCCGCAGATACGCAGTATTTT. Its translation: CANSLTGGAADTQYF.

The table lists this clonotype with a few counts. The rearrangement links TRBV6-2 or TRBV6-3 to TRBJ2-1, with a possible D match to TRBD1 (5 bases). CDR1 and CDR2 (germline): MNHEY, SVGEGT. CDR3 size: 16 residues. The germline V and J ends were trimmed by 1 base and 2 bases, with 12 bases remaining between them. The CDR3 DNA sequence: TGTGCCAGCAGTTACTTCAGGCAGGGCACCTACAATGAGCAGTTCTTC. Translation gives CASSYFRQGTYNEQFF.

This clonotype has only a few counts. V gene TRBV12-3 or TRBV12-4 combines with J gene TRBJ2-5; weak D call: TRBD1 (6 bases). CDR3 length: 14 amino acids. The V end lost 3 bases, the J end lost 3 bases, and 11 bases lay between the germline ends. The CDR3 spells CASSFMTGEETQYF. The CDR3 region has the DNA TGTGCCAGCAGTTTCATGACAGGAGAAGAGACCCAGTACTTC.

The chain recombines TRBV29-1 with TRBJ2-1, with 7 bases fitting TRBD2. V shed 5 bases, J shed 8 bases, and the junction held 15 bases outside the gene matches. This CDR3 region has 15 residues. Germline V lookup: CDR1 SQVTM, CDR2 ANQGSEA. The CDR3 region has the DNA TGCAGCGTTACCAAAAGGGCGGGGGTACGGCATGAGCAGTTCTTC. It yields the protein CSVTKRAGVRHEQFF.

This clonotype was counted a few times. V gene TRBV19 combines with J gene TRBJ2-1; no clear D gene. Germline V gene data show CDR1 as LNHDA and CDR2 as SQIVND (reference sequence). The CDR3 consists of 14 residues. V shed 3 bases and J shed 4 bases, with 10 bases lying between them. The CDR3: CASSIAFPYNEQFF. CDR3 DNA: TGTGCCAGTAGTATCGCCTTCCCTTACAATGAGCAGTTCTTC.

This clonotype was counted ten times or more. The chain carries TRBV7-8 and TRBJ1-4; D remains ambiguous. Deletions cut 3 bases from V and 7 bases from J, with 12 bases between. In germline, CDR1 is SGHVS, CDR2 FQNEAQ. CDR3 length: 14 residues. The CDR3 protein is CASSLPGSVEKLFF. In DNA form, the CDR3 reads TGTGCCAGCAGCTTGCCTGGTAGTGTTGAAAAACTGTTTTTT.

The V gene is TRBV7-9, the J gene TRBJ1-4; 9 bases are a match to TRBD1. CDR1 and CDR2 (germline): SEHNR, FQNEAQ (reference sequence). CDR3 length: 13 amino acids. V lost 7 bases and J lost 7; bases outside the gene matches: 4. In DNA form, the CDR3 reads TGTGCCAGCACTCGACAGGGGGGTGAAAAACTGTTTTTT. This codes for CASTRQGGEKLFF.

This clonotype was detected many times. J is TRBJ2-4 and V is TRBV7-9; possible D gene TRBD1, 6 bases. This CDR3 is built from 14 residues. CDR1 SEHNR and CDR2 FQNEAQ come from the germline V gene (reference sequence). V lost 3 bases, J lost 0 bases, and 6 bases lay in between. The CDR3 region is CASSLDRAKNIQYF. The DNA for the CDR3 is TGTGCCAGCAGCTTGGACAGAGCCAAAAACATTCAGTACTTC.

This clonotype was seen more than once but under ten times. The chain recombines TRBV12-3 or TRBV12-4 with TRBJ2-3; D ambiguous. The length of the CDR3 is 14 residues. V gave up 4 bases and J gave up 3 bases, with 11 bases separating them. CDR3 in DNA: TGTGCCAGCAGTTCCACTGAAGCAACAGATACGCAGTATTTT. It specifies CASSSTEATDTQYF.

This clonotype has a count of ten or more. V gene TRBV12-3 or TRBV12-4 combines with J gene TRBJ1-1; 9 bases are shared with TRBD1. The V gene end was trimmed by 3 bases and the J gene end by 6 bases; junction bases not matched to a gene: 20. There are 19 residues in the CDR3. The CDR3 here is CASSFWTGASGGFEAEAFF. The DNA of the CDR3 is TGTGCCAGCAGTTTTTGGACAGGGGCCTCCGGAGGTTTTGAGGCTGAAGCTTTCTTT.

In nucleotides, the CDR3 is TGTGCCACCCGAGGGAGGAACACTGAAGCTTTCTTT. Protein sequence: CATRGRNTEAFF. The V call is TRBV19, the J call TRBJ1-1; D not resolved. In germline, CDR1 is LNHDA, CDR2 SQIVND (reference sequence). V lost 10 bases, J lost 1 base, and 10 bases lay in between. There are 12 residues in the CDR3. The full variable domain, its missing parts supplied by reference TRBV19 and TRBJ1-1, is DGGITQSPKYLFRKEGQNVTLSCEQNLNHDAMYWYRQDPGQGLRLIYYSQIVNDFQKGDIAEGYSVSREKKESFPLTVTSAQKNPTAFYLCATRGRNTEAFFGQGTRLTVV.

This clonotype turned up a few times. V gene TRBV7-6 combines with J gene TRBJ2-7; TRBD1 or TRBD2 may be the D gene (5 bases each). The ends were cut back, 3 bases at V and 4 bases at J, with 13 bases in the middle. Per germline, CDR1 SGHVS and CDR2 FNYEAQ. This CDR3 has 14 amino acids. CDR3 DNA: TGTGCCAGCAGCTTGGGGGACGGAGGTTACGAGCAGTACGTC. Translated: CASSLGDGGYEQYV.

This sequence joins TRBV7-6 and TRBJ2-1, with TRBD1 as a possible D gene (6 bases). Trimming shortened V by 7 bases and J by 6 bases, and 22 bases separated the two germline ends. The CDR3 consists of 16 residues. Germline V gene data show CDR1 as SGHVS and CDR2 as FNYEAQ. The CDR3 coding sequence is TGTGCCAGCACCGACTTCCAGGACAGAGCCATCAATGAGCAGTTCTTC. Translated: CASTDFQDRAINEQFF.

In its sample, this clonotype was seen a few times. This chain uses TRBV2 with TRBJ2-7; D gene uncertain. V was shortened by 4 bases and J by 1 base, with 5 bases between the two germline ends. The V gene's germline CDR1 is SNHLY and CDR2 FYNNEI. The CDR3 is 12 residues long. CDR3 amino acids: CASSAGSYEQYF. The DNA of the CDR3 is TGTGCCAGCAGTGCAGGATCCTACGAGCAGTACTTC.

V is TRBV19 and J is TRBJ2-7; D may be TRBD1 (6 bases). Looked up from germline, CDR1 is LNHDA and CDR2 is SQIVND (reference sequence). This CDR3 is 15 amino acids long. The DNA for the CDR3 is TGTGCCAGTGGTATCGCGGCAGGGGCGGGTTACGAGCAGTACGTC. Its protein is CASGIAAGAGYEQYV.

In its sample, this clonotype was seen many times. The V and J genes are TRBV10-3 and TRBJ1-3; TRBD1 might be the D (6 bases). From germline, CDR1 is ENHRY and CDR2 SYGVKD. The CDR3 extends over 15 amino acids. The germline V and J ends were trimmed by 2 bases and 0 bases, with 8 bases remaining between them. CDR3 loop: CAISELGASGNTIYF. DNA for the CDR3: TGTGCCATCAGTGAGCTGGGGGCCTCTGGAAACACCATATATTTT.

The genes are TRBV4-1 and TRBJ1-6; D gene unclear. The CDR3 has 15 residues. V lost 0 bases and J 5 bases, leaving 8 bases between the germline ends. Germline loops: CDR1 MGHRA, CDR2 YSYEKL. CDR3 sequence (DNA): TGCGCCAGCAGCCAAGATACAGAGGATAATTCACCCCTCCACTTT. This encodes CASSQDTEDNSPLHF.

The chain links TRBV6-5 to TRBJ1-1, with D possibly being TRBD1 (6 bases). V lost 9 bases and J 1 base, leaving 15 bases between the germline ends. Germline V gene lookup returns CDR1 MNHEY and CDR2 SVGAGI. The CDR3 has 14 residues. The CDR3 protein is CASSTRGSNTEAFF. The CDR3 DNA is TGTGCCAGTTCGACGAGGGGGTCGAACACTGAAGCTTTCTTT.

This clonotype was seen only a few times. This chain uses TRBV12-5 with TRBJ2-1; 8 nucleotides agree with TRBD1. The CDR3 has 14 amino acids. Trimming at V came to 3 bases and at J to 6 bases, leaving 4 bases not matched to a gene. Germline V gives CDR1 LGHNT, CDR2 FRNRAP. CDR3 sequence: CASGFGTGRNEQFF. CDR3 coding DNA: TGTGCTAGTGGTTTTGGGACAGGTCGCAATGAGCAGTTCTTC.

This clonotype was seen many times. This chain uses TRBV7-3 with TRBJ2-1; the match to TRBD2 covers 9 bases. CDR1 is SGHTA, CDR2 FQGTGA, per germline. Trimming cost V 2 bases and J 5 bases; bases outside gene matches: 4. The CDR3 sequence is 15 residues long. In nucleotides, the CDR3 is TGTGCCAGCAGCTTAGGCGGGGGGGGCCACAATGAGCAGTTCTTC. This codes for CASSLGGGGHNEQFF.

The CDR3 protein is CAISEWGDGGNTIYF. CDR3 nucleotide sequence: TGTGCCATCAGTGAATGGGGGGATGGAGGAAACACCATATATTTT. The chain uses TRBV10-3 and TRBJ1-3; D perhaps matches TRBD1 (5 bases). CDR1 ENHRY and CDR2 SYGVKD come from the germline V gene. V was shortened by 3 bases and J by 4 bases, with 13 bases between the two germline ends. This CDR3 has 15 amino acids.

V and J are TRBV10-3 and TRBJ2-5; 7 bases are a match to TRBD1. This CDR3 is 13 amino acids long. Germline values: CDR1 ENHRY, CDR2 SYGVKD. With V trimmed by 6 bases and J by 5 bases, 6 bases remained unmatched. The CDR3 DNA sequence: TGTGCCATCAGCCCCGACAGGGAGGAGACCCAGTACTTC. Amino acid sequence: CAISPDREETQYF.

The rearrangement joins TRBV10-3 to TRBJ2-1; TRBD2 aligns across 13 bases. The CDR3 length is 14 residues. Germline trimming cut 4 bases from V and 16 bases from J; bases unmatched to any gene: 10. Germline loops: CDR1 ENHRY, CDR2 SYGVKD. The DNA of the CDR3 is TGTGCCATCAGTGTTGGACTAGCGGGGGCAGGTAACTTCTTC. Amino acids: CAISVGLAGAGNFF.

This clonotype was seen only a few times. CDR3 sequence reads: CASSHKIGHEQFF. CDR3 nucleotide sequence: TGCGCCAGCAGCCACAAAATAGGCCATGAGCAGTTCTTC. V gene TRBV4-1 combines with J gene TRBJ2-1; no clear D gene. Germline loops: CDR1 MGHRA, CDR2 YSYEKL. This CDR3 comprises 13 residues. Trimming shortened V by 3 bases and J by 8 bases, and 11 bases separated the two germline ends.

The chain is built from TRBV7-8 and TRBJ1-1, with TRBD1 as a possible D gene (5 bases). CDR3 length: 16 amino acids. The V and J ends lost 0 bases and 4 bases respectively, with 15 bases between them. Germline loops: CDR1 SGHVS, CDR2 FQNEAQ. Written as DNA, the CDR3 is TGTGCCAGCAGCTTAGCGGGAGGGGCCAAGGGCACTGAAGCTTTCTTT. Amino acid sequence: CASSLAGGAKGTEAFF. The full variable domain, with the rest looked up from reference TRBV7-8 and TRBJ1-1, is GAGVSQSPRYKVAKRGQDVALRCDPISGHVSLFWYQQALGQGPEFLTYFQNEAQLDKSGLPSDRFFAERPEGSVSTLKIQRTQQEDSAVYLCASSLAGGAKGTEAFFGQGTRLTVV.

In its sample, this clonotype was seen a few times. This chain connects TRBV28 to TRBJ2-5; D may be TRBD1 or TRBD2 (5 bases each). Germline assignment: CDR1 MDHEN and CDR2 SYDVKM. The CDR3 covers 17 residues. V was trimmed by 1 base and J by 2 bases, leaving 17 bases between them. CDR3 DNA sequence: TGTGCCAGCAGTTTATCGGGACCTTTCAGAGGGCAAGAGACCCAGTACTTC. It translates to CASSLSGPFRGQETQYF.

This clonotype was seen ten or more times. The V call is TRBV7-2, the J call TRBJ2-1; 11 bases align to TRBD2. Germline CDR1 reads SGHTA; CDR2 reads FQGNSA. This CDR3 has 14 residues. V lost 5 bases and J lost 7; bases outside the gene matches: 4. CDR3 residues: CASSLGTSGNEQFF. In nucleotides, the CDR3 is TGTGCCAGCAGCCTCGGGACTAGCGGAAATGAGCAGTTCTTC. The full variable domain, with the rest looked up from reference TRBV7-2 and TRBJ2-1, is GAGVSQSPSNKVTEKGKDVELRCDPISGHTALYWYRQSLGQGLEFLIYFQGNSAPDKSGLPSDRFSAERTGGSVSTLTIQRTQQEDSAVYLCASSLGTSGNEQFFGPGTRLTVL.